This T cell receptor (beta chain) was sequenced in a study of shared clonotypes between healthy human individuals (dated by TCRdb to the early 2020s). Background for the entire study: A couple of women and a few men aged 18 to 49 years were included in the cohort. The study deeply sequenced blood TCR repertoires of about 5 healthy adults to estimate repertoire size and the extent of clonotype sharing between individuals. To increase sequencing depth and limit assay-specific biases, TCR repertoire library preparation and sequencing were carried out by different laboratories using diverse techniques. Each donor's leukapheresis produced roughly between roughly 0.85 and 10 billion PBMCs. Per donor, three plates each were used for CD4 naive and CD4 memory, two for CD8 naive, and one for CD8 memory. Findings and caveats that apply to the study as a whole: The genetic and exposure-history diversity represented was limited by the small number of donors. Even with the large sequencing depth, rarefaction of the sorted-subset datasets indicated that sequencing was incomplete. Based on pairwise subsampling, the degree of clonotype sharing among donors was expected to be affected by sequencing depth. Across four donors, about 5% of naive CD4, over 3% of naive CD8, 2.3% of memory CD4, and 0.4% of memory CD8 clonotypes were shared. Estimated clonotype richness was generally larger for naive than for memory subsets. Sampling was restricted to blood, and TCR repertoires in tissues likely differ from the TCR repertoires found in blood. Clonotypes shared by all four sorted-subset donors showed higher generation probabilities than non-shared clonotypes.

Regarding this clone: Its antigen is unknown. It has no much larger one-base neighbor in the sample; base qualities were not kept.

The CDR3 measures 15 amino acids from cysteine to phenylalanine. Left in the record is the CDR3 DNA by itself, 45 bases read in frame from the first base. Deletion took 0 bases off V and 5 bases off J, with a span of 11 bases between the germline ends. CDR1 and CDR2 (MGHRA, YSYEKL) derive from the germline V gene. Using the deep immunoSEQ assay, TCR CDR3 regions were amplified from genomic DNA by multiplex PCR. For each cell subset, the extracted genomic DNA was distributed evenly across all wells of several immunoSEQ 96-well plates, and each plate served as one replicate. For sorted subsets, approximately 210 ng of genomic DNA, equivalent to roughly 33,000 T cell genomes, went into each replicate PCR. Purified libraries were measured with a Qubit 3.0 fluorometer, size-checked on a Bioanalyzer 2100, and measured again with the KAPA Library Quantification kit. Each immunoSEQ 96-well plate was sequenced on its own single-read 150-cycle Illumina NextSeq 550 flow cell. The study's own analysis went as follows. Because the immunoSEQ output included only junctional sequences and no quality scores, the filtering could not be the same as the filtering used for full-length reads. To assign V/J genes and CDR3, sequences were annotated using PyIR, a Python wrapper for IgBLAST v1.9, with IMGT germline references. Reads were removed for weak V/J assignments (E-value above 1e-6), missing CDR3, stop codons, out-of-frame junctions, or ambiguous translated residues. V3J clonotypes were defined as sequences sharing the same inferred V gene, J gene, and CDR3 amino acid sequence. The percentage overlap between two repertoires was calculated by dividing the number of shared unique clonotypes by the size of the smaller repertoire. Three approaches were used to assess repertoire richness: RTK rarefaction, the Chao1 estimator, and Recon v2.1 estimates of unobserved clonotypes. Generation probabilities were computed with OLGA for all TCRbeta clonotypes obtained by the gDNA method from four donors. The immuneACCESS repertoire file appears here via TCRdb, limited to in-frame rearrangements. These files lack a portion of the clones; in checked studies, under half of the deficit traces to unresolved V genes, and the cause of the others is not known. Clone size and the V and J calls come from that table; the DNA yielded D and trimming. The sample profile shows approximately 650,000 clones; 95% to 96% of them were found once. The ten largest clones take up 0.095% to 0.12% of the sample.

CD8 naive samples consisted of CD45RO-negative cells that were positively selected for CCR7, yielding a CD45RA+CCR7+ population without TemRA cells. Donors were healthy HIV-negative adults with no recently reported acute infections or vaccinations. Only Caucasian adults living in Nashville, Tennessee, USA were represented among the donors. Blood was collected by leukapheresis, and PBMCs were isolated by Ficoll-Histopaque density gradient centrifugation and then cryopreserved in liquid nitrogen vapor phase. Analytical flow cytometry was used to check the purity and quantity of every magnetically sorted T cell population. Genomic DNA was isolated from each sorted fraction and quantified by UV absorbance on a Nanodrop 2000c.

The receptor was isolated from a woman in her twenties or thirties in good health. The material sequenced was naive CD8+ T cells sorted from blood. The cell subset or site label for this specimen denotes: CD45RA+CCR7+. This receptor chain uses TRBV4-1 and TRBJ2-1, with TRBD1 as a weak D call on 5 bases. The CDR3 in this case is CASSQDGAPHNEQFF. The nucleotide sequence reads TGCGCCAGCAGCCAAGATGGGGCTCCCCACAATGAGCAGTTCTTC.